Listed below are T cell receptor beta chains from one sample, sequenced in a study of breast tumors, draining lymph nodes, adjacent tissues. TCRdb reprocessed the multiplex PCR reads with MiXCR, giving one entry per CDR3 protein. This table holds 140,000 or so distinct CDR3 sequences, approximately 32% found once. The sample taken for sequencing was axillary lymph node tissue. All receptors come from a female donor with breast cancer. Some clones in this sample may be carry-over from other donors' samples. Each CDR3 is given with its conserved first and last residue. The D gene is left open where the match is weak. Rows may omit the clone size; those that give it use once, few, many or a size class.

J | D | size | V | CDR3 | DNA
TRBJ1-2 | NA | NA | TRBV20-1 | CSATDSVSNYGYTF | TGCAGTGCTACGGACAGCGTCTCTAACTATGGCTACACCTTC
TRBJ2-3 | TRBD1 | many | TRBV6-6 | CASRTYRGKTTDTQYF | TGTGCCAGCAGAACCTACAGGGGGAAAACCACAGATACGCAGTATTTT
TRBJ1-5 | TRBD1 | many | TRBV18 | CASSQQGNQPQHF | TGTGCCAGCTCACAACAGGGGAATCAGCCCCAGCATTTT
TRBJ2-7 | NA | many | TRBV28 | CASHDFGEQYF | TGTGCCAGCCACGACTTTGGCGAGCAGTACTTC
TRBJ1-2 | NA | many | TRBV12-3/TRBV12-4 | CASSPPRAEIYGYTF | TGTGCCAGCAGTCCCCCCCGGGCCGAGATTTATGGCTACACCTTC
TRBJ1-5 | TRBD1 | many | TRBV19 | CASGDRERLYSNQPQHF | TGTGCCAGCGGGGACAGGGAGAGACTATATAGCAATCAGCCCCAGCATTTT
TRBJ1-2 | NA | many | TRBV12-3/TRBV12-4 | CASSLTIEYTF | TGTGCCAGCAGTTTAACTATTGAGTACACCTTC
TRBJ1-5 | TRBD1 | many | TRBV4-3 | CASSQDPGGNQPQHF | TGCGCCAGCAGCCAAGATCCAGGGGGAAATCAGCCCCAGCATTTT
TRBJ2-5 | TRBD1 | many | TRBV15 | CATRMGQPQETQYF | TGTGCCACCAGAATGGGACAGCCCCAAGAGACCCAGTACTTC
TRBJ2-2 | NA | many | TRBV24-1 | CATSDPRINTGELFF | TGTGCCACCAGTGACCCTCGGATCAACACCGGGGAGCTGTTTTTT
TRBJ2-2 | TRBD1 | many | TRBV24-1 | CATSELGGTGGNTGELFF | TGTGCCACCAGTGAACTTGGGGGGACAGGGGGCAACACCGGGGAGCTGTTTTTT
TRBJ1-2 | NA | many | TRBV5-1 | CASSSGGRHYGYTF | TGCGCCAGCAGCTCGGGGGGACGGCACTATGGCTACACCTTC
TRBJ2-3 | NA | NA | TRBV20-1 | CSARDRRGWTDTQYF | TGCAGTGCTAGAGATCGTCGGGGGTGGACAGATACGCAGTATTTT